This TCR beta chain was profiled in a study of CD4 T cells in relation to SARS-CoV-2 and coronaviruses. Background on the study: TCR beta CDR3s were sequenced after approximately 11-day antigen culture of PBMCs. Convalescent patients were 8 or 9 males and 4 females; two were Hispanic. General study findings and limits: No donor gave both pre-pandemic and post-infection samples.

The germline V gene encodes CDR1 SGHRS and CDR2 YFSETQ. This CDR3 spans 15 amino acids. V lost 3 bases and J lost 2; bases outside the gene matches: 4. Concerning this clone itself: Its antigen is unidentified.

Only in-frame clones appear in the TCRdb table, and some are missing; sequencing was by immunoSEQ multiplex PCR. The sample lists about 38,000 clones, roughly 84% occurring once. Sorted naive or memory CD4+ cells met CEF peptides for roughly nine days. Material: naive CD4+ T cells from PBMCs, cultured in vitro. The subset was: naive CD4+ T cells isolated by negative enrichment. V and J are TRBV5-1 and TRBJ2-5; TRBD1 aligns across 10 bases. The sequence came from an adult with COVID-19. CDR3 loop: CASSSGTGVQETQYF. The CDR3, as DNA: TGCGCCAGCAGCTCCGGGACAGGGGTTCAAGAGACCCAGTACTTC.